The T cell receptor (beta chain) described here comes from a study of shared clonotypes between healthy human individuals. Study-wide background: CD4 naive and CD4 memory each took three plates per donor, while CD8 naive took two and CD8 memory one. Study-wide results and caveats: The study's rarefaction showed incomplete sorted-subset sequencing despite large depth. The generation probabilities recorded for non-shared clonotypes fell below those of clonotypes shared by all four donors.

With regard to this clone: What it binds is not known.

Deep-level settings were used for running the assay. Profiled with immunoSEQ multiplex PCR; TCRdb holds only in-frame clones, not every one. The data contain about 100,000 clones, around 71% of them singletons. V lost 3 bases, J lost 2 bases, and 11 bases lay in between. This CDR3 is 14 amino acids long. In germline, CDR1 is LNHDA, CDR2 SQIVND (reference sequence). The sequencing input was memory CD8+ T cells sorted from blood. Regarding subset: CD45RO+ cells pooled with CCR7-negative TemRA cells. The origin of this receptor is a woman between 25 and 40 years old in good health. The chain is built from TRBV19 and TRBJ2-7; D gene unclear. CDR3 bases: TGTGCCAGTAGTATCGGGCCAGACACCTACGAGCAGTACTTC. Protein sequence: CASSIGPDTYEQYF.